Following are 22 T cell receptor beta chains from one sample sequenced in a study of cytomegalovirus exposure and HLA in healthy donors. With 60 Vbeta and 13 Jbeta primers, the PCR was carried out. Sequencing was performed with immunoSEQ multiplex PCR; in TCRdb, only in-frame clones are kept and a portion is missing. The repertoire holds 95,000 to 100,000 clones, with roughly 74% as singletons. The sequencing sample was made of PBMCs. The receptors were sampled from a woman aged 40 to 50 in good health and CMV-seronegative.

The J gene is TRBJ1-2, the V gene TRBV10-3; 8 bases match TRBD1. The CDR3 length is 16 residues. V lost 3 bases to trimming and J lost 5 bases; unmatched junction nucleotides: 11. Per germline, CDR1 ENHRY and CDR2 SYGVKD. The CDR3 spells CAISDPTGTGVYGYTF. In nucleotides, the CDR3 is TGTGCCATCAGTGACCCTACCGGGACAGGCGTTTATGGCTACACCTTC.

The chain employs TRBV19 and TRBJ2-5; 10 bases are a match to TRBD2. CDR3 length equals 13 residues. Germline V gene sequence: CDR1 LNHDA, CDR2 SQIVND (reference sequence). V shed 10 bases, J shed 4 bases, and the junction held 6 bases outside the gene matches. CDR3 amino acids: CATRSSGRETQYF. The CDR3 DNA reads as TGTGCCACCCGGTCTAGCGGGAGAGAGACCCAGTACTTC.

This chain links TRBV7-3 with TRBJ2-3; D unclear. V dropped 1 base and J dropped 12 bases, with 14 bases sitting between them. The CDR3 is 13 residues long. The V gene's germline CDR1 is SGHTA and CDR2 FQGTGA. The CDR3 sequence: CASSLSFPGSQYF. For the CDR3, the DNA is TGTGCCAGCAGCTTAAGCTTCCCCGGTTCACAGTATTTT.

CDR3 bases: TGTGCCAGCAGGGACGGGACAGCCTACGAGCAGTACTTC. Translating gives CASRDGTAYEQYF. The rearrangement joins TRBV2 to TRBJ2-5, with 7 nucleotides matching TRBD1. The end of the DNA is better explained by TRBJ2-7, so the J call may be wrong. The CDR3 length is 13 residues. CDR1 SNHLY and CDR2 FYNNEI come from the germline V gene.

The chain recombines TRBV9 with TRBJ2-2, with D uncertain. The CDR3 loop spans 15 amino acids. Germline V gene lookup returns CDR1 SGDLS and CDR2 YYNGEE. The germline V and J ends were trimmed by 0 bases and 1 base, with 7 bases remaining between them. The CDR3: CASSVGAGNTGELFF. CDR3 coding DNA: TGTGCCAGCAGCGTAGGGGCAGGGAACACCGGGGAGCTGTTTTTT.

This clone showed up just a few times. The V and J genes are TRBV6-5 and TRBJ2-1; 12 nucleotides line up with TRBD2. CDR3 length: 14 residues. Per germline, CDR1 MNHEY and CDR2 SVGAGI. The V segment lost 4 bases and the J segment 10 bases; nucleotides outside the gene matches: 5. The CDR3 here is CASSSASGRVEQFF. The CDR3 DNA sequence: TGTGCCAGCAGTTCGGCTAGCGGGAGGGTAGAGCAGTTCTTC.

Details on this clone: A junction end diverges from the germline sequence, so it may reflect a read error. This chain links TRBV6-5 with TRBJ1-6; D remains ambiguous. Germline CDR1 reads MNHEY; CDR2 reads SVGAGI. This CDR3 contains 14 residues. The CDR3 loop reads CASSPNSYNSPPHF. Here the CDR3 DNA reads TGTGCCAGCAGTCCAAACTCCTATAATTCACCCCCCCACTTT.

This chain connects TRBV7-2 to TRBJ2-7; 12 nucleotides align to TRBD2. V shed 5 bases, J shed 6 bases, and the junction held 8 bases outside the gene matches. This CDR3 contains 15 residues. CDR1 and CDR2 from the germline V gene are SGHTA and FQGNSA. CDR3 nucleotides: TGTGCCAGCAGCGTAAGGACTAGCGGGACCGGCGAGCAGTACTTC. Translation: CASSVRTSGTGEQYF.

A word on this clone: The same CDR3 also results from other DNA sequences found in this sample. The chain's CDR3 is CSVEATAHSGNTIYF. For the CDR3, the DNA is TGCAGCGTTGAAGCAACAGCCCACTCTGGAAACACCATATATTTT. The chain uses TRBV29-1 and TRBJ1-3, with no clear D. Germline V gene data show CDR1 as SQVTM and CDR2 as ANQGSEA. The CDR3 length is 15 residues. Trimming removed 1 base at V and 0 bases at J, with 10 bases between.

The CDR3 region is CASSPDRGLYEQYF. CDR3 coding DNA: TGTGCCAGCAGCCCGGACAGGGGGCTCTACGAGCAGTACTTC. The rearrangement uses TRBV7-9 and TRBJ2-7; the match to TRBD1 covers 11 bases. Per the germline V gene, CDR1 is SEHNR and CDR2 is FQNEAQ (reference sequence). The CDR3 has 14 residues. J lost 3 bases, V lost 5 bases, and 3 bases had no gene match.

This clone was seen a few times. The chain joins TRBV19 to TRBJ1-5; weak D call: TRBD1 (5 bases). The CDR3 contains 14 residues. CDR1 is LNHDA, CDR2 SQIVND, per germline (reference sequence). Trimming left V 3 bases short and J 7 bases short, with 13 bases between. The CDR3 loop is CASSIGDGGQPQHF. For the CDR3, the DNA is TGTGCCAGTAGTATCGGGGACGGAGGGCAGCCCCAGCATTTT.

V gene TRBV2 combines with J gene TRBJ1-2; D gene uncertain. Trimming stripped 1 base from V and 3 bases from J, with 6 bases between. From germline, CDR1 is SNHLY and CDR2 FYNNEI. The CDR3 has 13 amino acids. CDR3 sequence (DNA): TGTGCCAGCAGTGAAGGGGAGGACTATGGCTACACCTTC. Its translation is CASSEGEDYGYTF. Together with reference TRBV2 and TRBJ1-2, the CDR3 gives the full variable domain: EPEVTQTPSHQVTQMGQEVILRCVPISNHLYFYWYRQILGQKVEFLVSFYNNEISEKSEIFDDQFSVERPDGSNFTLKIRSTKLEDSAMYFCASSEGEDYGYTFGSGTRLTVV.

V gene TRBV30 combines with J gene TRBJ1-2, with TRBD1 matching over 7 bases. This CDR3 has 11 amino acids. Trimming removed 2 bases from V and 12 bases from J; junction bases left unmatched: 6. Germline CDR1 and CDR2: GTSNPN and SVGIG (reference sequence). The CDR3 region has the DNA TGTGCCTGGAGTAACCCCACAGGGGACACCTTC. This sequence encodes CAWSNPTGDTF.

The J gene is TRBJ2-5, the V gene TRBV6-1; tentative D call: TRBD2 (6 bases). The end of the DNA is better explained by TRBJ2-7, so the J call may be wrong. The V gene's germline CDR1 is MNHNS and CDR2 SASEGT. CDR3 length equals 14 residues. CDR3 coding DNA: TGTGCCAGCAGTACCGCGGGGCAGTTCTACGAGCAGTACTTC. It translates to CASSTAGQFYEQYF.

The chain links TRBV9 to TRBJ2-5, with 12 bases that match TRBD2. Germline lookup yields CDR1 SGDLS and CDR2 YYNGEE. This CDR3 comprises 15 residues. Trimming at V came to 7 bases and at J to 6 bases, leaving 10 bases not matched to a gene. The CDR3: CASSVSTSGSQTQYF. In nucleotides, the CDR3 is TGTGCCAGCTCAGTATCGACTAGCGGGAGTCAGACCCAGTACTTC.

This clone turned up a few times. The CDR3 loop is CASSLGSQGDQPQHF. DNA for the CDR3: TGTGCCAGCAGCTTAGGCTCACAGGGCGATCAGCCCCAGCATTTT. The chain is built from TRBV7-9 and TRBJ1-5; possibly TRBD1 for D (6 bases). The CDR3 extends over 15 amino acids. Per the germline V gene, CDR1 is SEHNR and CDR2 is FQNEAQ (reference sequence). V shed 1 base and J shed 5 bases, with 12 bases lying between them.

The gene calls are TRBV5-6 and TRBJ2-3, with a possible D match to TRBD2 (6 bases). This CDR3 region has 12 residues. V shed 1 base and J shed 11 bases, with 11 bases lying between them. Germline V gene lookup returns CDR1 SGHDT and CDR2 YYEEEE. Written as DNA, the CDR3 is TGTGCCAGCAGCTTGCTGCGGGGAGGGCAGTATTTT. As protein: CASSLLRGGQYF.

The chain employs TRBV9 and TRBJ2-1; 9 bases agree with TRBD2. The trim removed 0 bases at V and 8 bases at J, leaving 3 bases unmatched. CDR3 length equals 14 residues. CDR1 and CDR2 (germline): SGDLS, YYNGEE. The CDR3 here is CASSVVGTSYEQFF. CDR3 nucleotides: TGTGCCAGCAGCGTAGTAGGGACTAGCTATGAGCAGTTCTTC.

The rearrangement links TRBV10-3 to TRBJ2-3; the match to TRBD2 covers 13 bases. The CDR3 length is 17 residues. Germline V CDR1 and CDR2: ENHRY, SYGVKD. V lost 3 bases and J lost 2; bases outside the gene matches: 5. The CDR3 sequence: CAISDSGLAGDTDTQYF. CDR3 in DNA: TGTGCCATCAGTGACTCCGGACTAGCGGGGGACACAGATACGCAGTATTTT.

Notes on this clone: Other DNA sequences within the sample encode an identical CDR3. The J gene is TRBJ1-6, the V gene TRBV18, with D possibly matching TRBD1 (5 bases). Looked up from germline, CDR1 is KGHSH and CDR2 is LQKENI. Trimming shortened V by 9 bases and J by 13 bases, and 19 bases separated the two germline ends. This CDR3 contains 13 residues. DNA of the CDR3: TGTGCCAGTTCCGACTCAACAGGTTCCCCCCTCCACTTT. This sequence encodes CASSDSTGSPLHF.

Comments on this clone: The junction departs from the called germline gene at one end, perhaps through a read error. V and J are TRBV7-9 and TRBJ1-1; 11 positions agree with TRBD1. Germline CDR1 is SEHNR and CDR2 is FQNEAQ (reference sequence). The CDR3 runs 16 residues. CDR3 loop: CSSSPRTGGFETEAFF. The CDR3 DNA follows: TGTTCCAGCAGCCCCCGGACAGGGGGCTTTGAAACTGAAGCTTTCTTT. Full variable domain (missing parts from reference TRBV7-9 and TRBJ1-1): DTGVSQNPRHKITKRGQNVTFRCDPISEHNRLYWYRQTLGQGPEFLTYFQNEAQLEKSRLLSDRFSAERPKGSFSTLEIQRTEQGDSAMYLCSSSPRTGGFETEAFFGQGTRLTVV.

This chain connects TRBV18 to TRBJ2-5; weak D call: TRBD1 (5 bases). This CDR3 comprises 14 residues. V lost 2 bases and J lost 2, with 9 bases in between. The germline V gene has CDR1 KGHSH and CDR2 LQKENI. CDR3 region: CASSPGAPQETQYF. The CDR3 region has the DNA TGTGCCAGCTCACCAGGGGCGCCTCAAGAGACCCAGTACTTC.